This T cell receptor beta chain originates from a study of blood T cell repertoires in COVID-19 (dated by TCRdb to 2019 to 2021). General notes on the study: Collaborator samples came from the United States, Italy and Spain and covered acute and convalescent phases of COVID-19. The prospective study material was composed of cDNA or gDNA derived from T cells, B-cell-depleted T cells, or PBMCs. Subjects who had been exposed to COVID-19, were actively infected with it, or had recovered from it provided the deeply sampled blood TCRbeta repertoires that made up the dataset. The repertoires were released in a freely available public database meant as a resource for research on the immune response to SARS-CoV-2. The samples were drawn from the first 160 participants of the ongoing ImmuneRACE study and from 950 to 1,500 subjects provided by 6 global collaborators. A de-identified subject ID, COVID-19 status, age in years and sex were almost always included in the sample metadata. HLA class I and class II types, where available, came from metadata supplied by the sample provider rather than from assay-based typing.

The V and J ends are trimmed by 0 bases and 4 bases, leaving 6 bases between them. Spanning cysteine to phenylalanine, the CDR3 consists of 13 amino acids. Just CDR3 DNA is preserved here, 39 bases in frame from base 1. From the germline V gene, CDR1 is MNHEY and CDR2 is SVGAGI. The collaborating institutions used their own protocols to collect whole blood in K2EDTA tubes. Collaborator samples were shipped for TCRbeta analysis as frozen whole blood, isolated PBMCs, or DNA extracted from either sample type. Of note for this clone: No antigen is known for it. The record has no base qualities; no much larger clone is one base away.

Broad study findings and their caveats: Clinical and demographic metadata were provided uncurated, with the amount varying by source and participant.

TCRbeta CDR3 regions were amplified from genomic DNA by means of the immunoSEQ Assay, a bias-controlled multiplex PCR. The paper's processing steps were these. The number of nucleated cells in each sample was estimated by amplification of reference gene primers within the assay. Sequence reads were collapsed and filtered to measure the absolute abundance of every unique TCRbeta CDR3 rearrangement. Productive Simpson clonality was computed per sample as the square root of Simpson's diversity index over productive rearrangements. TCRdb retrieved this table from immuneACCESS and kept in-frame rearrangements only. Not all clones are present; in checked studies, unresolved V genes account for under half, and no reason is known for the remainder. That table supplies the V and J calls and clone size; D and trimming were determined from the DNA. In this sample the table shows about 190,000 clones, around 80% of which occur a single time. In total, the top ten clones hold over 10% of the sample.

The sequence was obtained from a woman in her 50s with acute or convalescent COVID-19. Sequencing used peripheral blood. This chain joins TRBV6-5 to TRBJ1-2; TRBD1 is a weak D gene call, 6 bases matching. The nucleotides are TGTGCCAGCAGTTACTCAGGGGGCTATGGCTACACCTTC. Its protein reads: CASSYSGGYGYTF.